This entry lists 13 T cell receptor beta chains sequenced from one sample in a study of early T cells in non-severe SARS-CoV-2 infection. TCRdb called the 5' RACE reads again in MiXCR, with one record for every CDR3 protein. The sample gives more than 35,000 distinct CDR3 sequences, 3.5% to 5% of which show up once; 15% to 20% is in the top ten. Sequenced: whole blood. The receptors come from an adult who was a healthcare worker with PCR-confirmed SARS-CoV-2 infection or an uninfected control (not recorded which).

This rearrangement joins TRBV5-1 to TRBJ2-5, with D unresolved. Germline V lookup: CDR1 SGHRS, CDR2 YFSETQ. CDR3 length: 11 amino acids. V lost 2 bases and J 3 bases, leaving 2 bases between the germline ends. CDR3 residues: CASSFKETQYF. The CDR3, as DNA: TGCGCCAGCAGCTTTAAAGAGACCCAGTACTTC.

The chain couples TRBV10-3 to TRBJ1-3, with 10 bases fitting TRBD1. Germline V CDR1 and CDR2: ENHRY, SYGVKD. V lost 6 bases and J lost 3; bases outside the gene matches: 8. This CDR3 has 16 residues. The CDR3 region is CAIRSTDRGHGNTIYF. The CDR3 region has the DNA TGTGCCATCAGATCGACCGACAGGGGGCATGGAAACACCATATATTTT.

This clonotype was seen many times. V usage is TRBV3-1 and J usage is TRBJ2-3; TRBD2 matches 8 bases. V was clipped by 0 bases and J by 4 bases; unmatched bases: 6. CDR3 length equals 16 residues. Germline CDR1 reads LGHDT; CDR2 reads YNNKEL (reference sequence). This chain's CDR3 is CASSQDWAGGPDTQYF. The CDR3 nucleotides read TGTGCCAGCAGCCAAGATTGGGCGGGGGGTCCAGATACGCAGTATTTT.

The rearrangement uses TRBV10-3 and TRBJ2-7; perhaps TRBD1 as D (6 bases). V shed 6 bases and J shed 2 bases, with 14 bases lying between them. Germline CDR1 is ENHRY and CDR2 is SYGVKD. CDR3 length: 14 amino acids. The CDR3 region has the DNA TGTGCCATCAGGACCGGGACAAACACCTACGAGCAGTACTTC. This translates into CAIRTGTNTYEQYF.

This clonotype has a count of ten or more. In DNA form, the CDR3 reads TGTGCCAGCAGCGCCCGCTATGCAGGAACCTCTGGGGCCAACGTCCTGACTTTC. Translation gives CASSARYAGTSGANVLTF. The rearrangement links TRBV12-3 or TRBV12-4 to TRBJ2-6; no clear D. Trimming removed 6 bases from V and 0 bases from J, with 18 bases in between. CDR3 length: 18 residues.

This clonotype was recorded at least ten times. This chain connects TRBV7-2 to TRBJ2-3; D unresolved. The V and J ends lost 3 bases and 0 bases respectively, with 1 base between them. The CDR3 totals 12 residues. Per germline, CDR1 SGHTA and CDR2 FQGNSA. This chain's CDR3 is CASSFSTDTQYF. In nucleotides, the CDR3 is TGTGCCAGCAGCTTCAGCACAGATACGCAGTATTTT.

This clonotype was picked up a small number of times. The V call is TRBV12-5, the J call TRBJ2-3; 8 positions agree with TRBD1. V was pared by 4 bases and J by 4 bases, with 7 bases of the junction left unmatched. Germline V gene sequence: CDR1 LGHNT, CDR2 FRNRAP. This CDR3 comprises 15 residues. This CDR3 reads CASGSSGGSADTQYF. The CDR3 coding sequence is TGTGCTAGTGGTTCCTCAGGGGGCTCGGCAGATACGCAGTATTTT.

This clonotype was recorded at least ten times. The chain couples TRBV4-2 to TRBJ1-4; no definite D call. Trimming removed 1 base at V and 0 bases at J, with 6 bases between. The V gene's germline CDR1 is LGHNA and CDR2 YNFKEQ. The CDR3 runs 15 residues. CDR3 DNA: TGTGCCAGCAGCCAAGCCCGGTCAACTAATGAAAAACTGTTTTTT. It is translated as CASSQARSTNEKLFF.

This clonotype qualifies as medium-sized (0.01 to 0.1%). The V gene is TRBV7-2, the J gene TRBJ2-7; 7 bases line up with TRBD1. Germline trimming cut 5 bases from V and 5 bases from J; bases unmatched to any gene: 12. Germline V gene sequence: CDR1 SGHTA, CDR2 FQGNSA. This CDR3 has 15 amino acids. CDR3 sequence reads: CASSNPRDSRDEQYF. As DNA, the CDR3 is TGTGCCAGCAGCAACCCTAGGGACAGCCGAGACGAGCAGTACTTC.

The CDR3 nucleotides are TGCGCCAGCAGCTTGTCGGGGTACATGCACCACGAGCAGTACTTC. Translation: CASSLSGYMHHEQYF. The V gene is TRBV5-1, the J gene TRBJ2-7, with D perhaps TRBD2 (5 bases). CDR3 length equals 15 residues. V lost 1 base to trimming and J lost 5 bases, with 16 bases between them. Germline CDR1 and CDR2: SGHRS and YFSETQ.

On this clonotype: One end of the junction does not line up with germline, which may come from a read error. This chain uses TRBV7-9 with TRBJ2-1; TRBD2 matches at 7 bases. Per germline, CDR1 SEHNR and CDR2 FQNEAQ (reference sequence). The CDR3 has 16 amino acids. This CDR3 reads CANSFRGVSSYNEQFF. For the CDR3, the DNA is TGTGCCAACAGCTTCCGGGGGGTTAGCTCCTACAATGAGCAGTTCTTC.

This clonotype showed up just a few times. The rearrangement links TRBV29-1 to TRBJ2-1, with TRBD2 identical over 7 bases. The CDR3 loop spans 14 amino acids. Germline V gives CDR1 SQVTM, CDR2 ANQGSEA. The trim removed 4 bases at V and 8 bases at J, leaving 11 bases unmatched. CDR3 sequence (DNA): TGCAGCGTTGCCTTAGCGGGTCTTTGGGATGAGCAGTTCTTC. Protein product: CSVALAGLWDEQFF.

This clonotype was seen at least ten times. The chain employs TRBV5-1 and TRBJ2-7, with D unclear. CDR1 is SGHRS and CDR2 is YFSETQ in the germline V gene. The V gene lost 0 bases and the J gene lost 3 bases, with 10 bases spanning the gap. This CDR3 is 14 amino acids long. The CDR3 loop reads CASSLAGEGYEQYF. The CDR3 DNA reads TGCGCCAGCAGCTTGGCTGGAGAAGGCTACGAGCAGTACTTC.